The text below deals with one T cell receptor beta chain. V was shortened by 5 bases and J by 3 bases, with 10 bases between the two germline ends. Germline CDR1 reads SGHVS; CDR2 reads FQNEAQ. CDR3 size: 14 residues. TCRdb's copy holds only in-frame clones and misses some; the assay was immunoSEQ multiplex PCR. The data show over 130,000 clones, 84% seen once. This entry comes from a study of blood T cell repertoires in COVID-19. Material for sequencing was PBMCs or T cells enriched from blood (not recorded which). This TCR was recovered from a man aged 45-65 years in a cohort exposed to, infected with or recovered from COVID-19 (not recorded which). The chain employs TRBV7-8 and TRBJ2-2; D uncertain. DNA of the CDR3: TGTGCCAGCAGCGCTCTAGAGGACACCGGGGAGCTGTTTTTT. Amino acid sequence: CASSALEDTGELFF.